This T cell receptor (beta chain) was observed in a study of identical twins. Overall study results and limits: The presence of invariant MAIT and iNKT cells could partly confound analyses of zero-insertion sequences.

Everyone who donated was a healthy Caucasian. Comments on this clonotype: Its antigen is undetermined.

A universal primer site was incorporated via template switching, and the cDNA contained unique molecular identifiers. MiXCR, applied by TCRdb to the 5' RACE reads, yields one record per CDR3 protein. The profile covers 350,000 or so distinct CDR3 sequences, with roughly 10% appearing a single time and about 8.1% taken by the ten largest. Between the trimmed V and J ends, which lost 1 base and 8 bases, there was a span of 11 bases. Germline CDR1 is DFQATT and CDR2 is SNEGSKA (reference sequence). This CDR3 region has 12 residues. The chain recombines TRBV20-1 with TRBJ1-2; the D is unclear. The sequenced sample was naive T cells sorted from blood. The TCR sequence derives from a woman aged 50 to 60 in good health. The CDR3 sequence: CSARGAALGYTF. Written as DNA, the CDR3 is TGCAGTGCTAGAGGGGCAGCCTTAGGCTACACCTTC.